Detailed here is one TCR beta chain. Its matching antigen is unknown. The protocol was immunoSEQ multiplex PCR, while the TCRdb copy is restricted to in-frame clones and leaves out a portion. The sample carries about 38,000 clones, 75% to 85% recorded once. This sample stems from a study of STAT5B mutations in CD4+ large granular lymphocyte leukemia. Study-wide background: Among healthy donors, a particular HLA allele went with more CDR3 'QG' motifs.

Study-level findings and limits: TRBV06-family usage was enriched in top patient clones (8/27) versus controls (2/35). Patient CD4-sorted repertoires looked more clonal than healthy CD4+ repertoires, even without putative leukemic clones.

Unmatched junction bases numbered 6, after V lost 5 bases and J lost 5 bases. The V gene's germline CDR1 is SEHNR and CDR2 FQNEAQ (reference sequence). The CDR3 consists of 15 residues. The chain carries TRBV7-9 and TRBJ1-3, with 10 bases aligning to TRBD1. The sequence was collected from a human donor in good health. The sequenced sample was CD4+ T cells from blood buffy coats. The CDR3: CASSRTGQGRNTIYF. In DNA, the CDR3 is TGTGCCAGCAGCCGAACGGGACAGGGGCGAAACACCATATATTTT.